This TCR beta chain was retrieved from a study of CD8 T cells in Susac syndrome. As to this clonotype: Its specificity is unknown.

Sequencing of TCR beta was performed on blood CD8+ and CD4+ T cells. Regarding the study as a whole: TEMRA cells and active patients showed peak Susac CD8+ clonal expansion. Susac-specific public clones in total CD8+ repertoires numbered roughly 17; in CD8+ TEMRA repertoires, they numbered about five.

The authors reverse transcribed about 0.5 to 1 ug RNA with random hexamers. The method of amplification for TCR beta CDR3 was immunoSEQ multiplex PCR, covering 54 Vbeta and 13 Jbeta. TCRdb reprocessed the immunoSEQ multiplex PCR reads via MiXCR and lists one record per CDR3 protein. The sample contains 92,000 or so distinct CDR3 sequences, approximately 96% of which appear only once. The J segment lost 0 bases and the V segment lost 0 bases, leaving 17 bases of the junction unmatched. This CDR3 has 22 amino acids. The V gene's germline CDR1 is SGHVS and CDR2 FNYEAQ. The V call is TRBV7-6, the J call TRBJ2-1, with TRBD2 matching over 10 bases. The source material was CD8+ T cells from PBMCs. This clonotype was obtained from a human donor with Susac syndrome. CDR3 protein: CASSLALIPGLATNFSYNEQFF. For the CDR3, the DNA is TGTGCCAGCAGCTTAGCGCTAATCCCGGGACTAGCGACGAACTTCTCCTACAATGAGCAGTTCTTC.